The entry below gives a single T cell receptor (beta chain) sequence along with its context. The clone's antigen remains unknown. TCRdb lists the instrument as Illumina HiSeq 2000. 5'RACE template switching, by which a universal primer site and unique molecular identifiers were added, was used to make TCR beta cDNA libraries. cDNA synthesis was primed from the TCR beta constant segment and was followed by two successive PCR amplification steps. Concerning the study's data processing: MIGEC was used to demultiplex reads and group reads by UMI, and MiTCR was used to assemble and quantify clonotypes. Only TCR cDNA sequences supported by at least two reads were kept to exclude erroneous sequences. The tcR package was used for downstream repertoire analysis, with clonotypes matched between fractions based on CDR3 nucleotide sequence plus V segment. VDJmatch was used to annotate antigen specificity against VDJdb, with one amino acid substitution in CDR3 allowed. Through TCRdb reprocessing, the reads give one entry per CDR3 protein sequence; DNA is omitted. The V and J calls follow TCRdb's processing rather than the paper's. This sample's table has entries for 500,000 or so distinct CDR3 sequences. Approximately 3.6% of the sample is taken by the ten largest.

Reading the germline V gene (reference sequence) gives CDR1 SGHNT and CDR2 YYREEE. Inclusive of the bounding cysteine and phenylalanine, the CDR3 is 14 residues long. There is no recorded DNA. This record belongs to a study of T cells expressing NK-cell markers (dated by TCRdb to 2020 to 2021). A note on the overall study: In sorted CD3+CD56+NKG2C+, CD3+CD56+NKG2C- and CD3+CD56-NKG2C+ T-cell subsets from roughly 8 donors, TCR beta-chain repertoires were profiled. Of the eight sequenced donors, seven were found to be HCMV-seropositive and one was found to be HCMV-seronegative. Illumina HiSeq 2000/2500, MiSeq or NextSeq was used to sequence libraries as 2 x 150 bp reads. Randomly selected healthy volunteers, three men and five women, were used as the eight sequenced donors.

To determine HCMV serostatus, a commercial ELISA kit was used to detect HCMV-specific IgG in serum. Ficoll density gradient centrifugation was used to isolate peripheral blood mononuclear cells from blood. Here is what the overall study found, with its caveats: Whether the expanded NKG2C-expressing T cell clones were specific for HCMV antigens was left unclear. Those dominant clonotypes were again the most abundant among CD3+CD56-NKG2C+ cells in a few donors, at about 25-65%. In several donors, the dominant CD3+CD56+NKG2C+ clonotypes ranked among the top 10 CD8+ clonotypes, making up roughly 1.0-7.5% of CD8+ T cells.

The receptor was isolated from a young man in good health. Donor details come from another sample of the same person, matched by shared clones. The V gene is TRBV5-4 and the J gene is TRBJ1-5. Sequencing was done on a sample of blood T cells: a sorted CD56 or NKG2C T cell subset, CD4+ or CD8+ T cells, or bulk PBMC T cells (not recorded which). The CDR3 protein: CASSGKQEDQPQHF.